This T cell receptor (beta chain) was obtained from a study of blood T cell repertoires in COVID-19. Study summary: There were acute and convalescent COVID-19 samples, and they came from the United States, Italy and Spain. In each case, the material was cDNA or gDNA derived from T cells, B-cell-depleted T cells, or PBMCs.

The V gene's germline CDR1 is LGHDT and CDR2 YNNKEL (reference sequence). This CDR3 spans 11 amino acids. With 1 base removed from V and 9 bases from J, the gap between germline ends came to 7 bases. Assay: immunoSEQ multiplex PCR; the TCRdb copy retains only in-frame clones and omits some. Of 55,000 to 65,000 clones listed, 80% to 95% are singletons. This sequence originates from a woman over 75 with active COVID-19. Sequencing input: peripheral blood. This sequence joins TRBV3-1 (or the pseudogene TRBV3-2) and TRBJ2-7, with D maybe TRBD1 (5 bases). CDR3 residues: CASSQGRGQYF. CDR3 nucleotides: TGTGCCAGCAGCCAAGGTAGGGGGCAGTACTTC.